The 2 T cell receptor beta chains below all came from one sample that was sequenced in a study of identical twins. TCRdb processed the 5' RACE reads anew with MiXCR; each CDR3 protein has one entry. This sample carries 150,000 or so distinct CDR3 sequences, roughly 3.2% of them seen once, and the ten largest clones take 7.5% to 8.5%. The specimen was memory T cells sorted from blood. All receptors derive from a man between 18 and 29 years old in good health.

The chain has TRBV20-1 and TRBJ2-1; D may be TRBD1 (6 bases). V was trimmed by 3 bases and J by 4 bases, leaving 13 bases between them. Germline CDR1 is DFQATT and CDR2 is SNEGSKA (reference sequence). This CDR3 spans 14 amino acids. CDR3 nucleotide sequence: TGCAGTGCTAGGGACAGACTTATTTACAATGAGCAGTTCTTC. Amino acid sequence: CSARDRLIYNEQFF.

This clonotype was detected many times. The V and J genes are TRBV29-1 and TRBJ1-4; 9 positions match TRBD1. CDR1 and CDR2 (germline): SQVTM, ANQGSEA. J lost 6 bases, V lost 4 bases, and 3 bases had no gene match. The CDR3 has 13 residues. CDR3 region: CSVVRTGDEKLFF. DNA of the CDR3: TGCAGCGTTGTCCGGACAGGGGATGAAAAACTGTTTTTT.